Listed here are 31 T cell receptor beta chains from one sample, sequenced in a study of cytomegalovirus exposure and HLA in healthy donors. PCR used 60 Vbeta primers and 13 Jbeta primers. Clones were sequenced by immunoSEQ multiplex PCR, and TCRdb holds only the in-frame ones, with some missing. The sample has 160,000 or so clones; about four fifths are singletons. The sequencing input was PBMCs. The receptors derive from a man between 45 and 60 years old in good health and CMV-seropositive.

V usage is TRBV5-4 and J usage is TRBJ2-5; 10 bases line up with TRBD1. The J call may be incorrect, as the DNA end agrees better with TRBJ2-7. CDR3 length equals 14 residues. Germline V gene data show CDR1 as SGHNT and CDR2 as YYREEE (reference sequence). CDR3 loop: CASSPGQGVDEQYF. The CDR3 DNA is TGTGCCAGCAGCCCCGGACAGGGGGTAGACGAGCAGTACTTC.

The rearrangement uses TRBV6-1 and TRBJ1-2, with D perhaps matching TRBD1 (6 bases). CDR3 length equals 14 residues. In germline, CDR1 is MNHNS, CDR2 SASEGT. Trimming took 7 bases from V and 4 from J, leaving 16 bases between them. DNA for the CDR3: TGTGCCAGCAACCTACAGGGATTGAGCTATGGCTACACCTTC. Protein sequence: CASNLQGLSYGYTF.

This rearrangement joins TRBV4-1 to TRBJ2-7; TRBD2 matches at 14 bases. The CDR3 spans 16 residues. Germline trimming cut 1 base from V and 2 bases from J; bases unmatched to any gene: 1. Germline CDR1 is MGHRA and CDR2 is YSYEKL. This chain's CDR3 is CASSQGGLAGAYEQYF. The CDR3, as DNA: TGCGCCAGCAGCCAAGGGGGACTAGCGGGGGCCTACGAGCAGTACTTC.

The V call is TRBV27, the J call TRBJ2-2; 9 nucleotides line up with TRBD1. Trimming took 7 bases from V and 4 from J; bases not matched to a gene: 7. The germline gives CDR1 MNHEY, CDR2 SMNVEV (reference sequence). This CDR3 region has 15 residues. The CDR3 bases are TGTGCCAGCACCCGGGGACAGGGATCCACCGGGGAGCTGTTTTTT. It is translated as CASTRGQGSTGELFF.

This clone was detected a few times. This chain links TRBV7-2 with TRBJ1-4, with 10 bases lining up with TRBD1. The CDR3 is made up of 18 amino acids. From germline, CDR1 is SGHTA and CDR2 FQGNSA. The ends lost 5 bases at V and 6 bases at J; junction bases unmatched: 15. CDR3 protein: CASSTLPVFGTGDEKLFF. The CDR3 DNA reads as TGTGCCAGCAGCACCCTCCCCGTCTTTGGGACAGGGGATGAAAAACTGTTTTTT.

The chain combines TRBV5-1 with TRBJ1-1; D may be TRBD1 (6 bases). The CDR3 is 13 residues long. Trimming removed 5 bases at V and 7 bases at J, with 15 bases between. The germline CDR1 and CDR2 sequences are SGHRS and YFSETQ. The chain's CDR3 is CASRENREHEAFF. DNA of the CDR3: TGCGCCAGCAGAGAAAACAGGGAGCATGAAGCTTTCTTT.

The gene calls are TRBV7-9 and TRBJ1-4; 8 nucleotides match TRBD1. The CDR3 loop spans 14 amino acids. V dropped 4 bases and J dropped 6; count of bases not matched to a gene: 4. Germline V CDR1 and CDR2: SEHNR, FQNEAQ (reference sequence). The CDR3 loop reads CASSSYRGDEKLFF. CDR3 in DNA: TGTGCCAGCAGCTCCTACAGGGGGGATGAAAAACTGTTTTTT.

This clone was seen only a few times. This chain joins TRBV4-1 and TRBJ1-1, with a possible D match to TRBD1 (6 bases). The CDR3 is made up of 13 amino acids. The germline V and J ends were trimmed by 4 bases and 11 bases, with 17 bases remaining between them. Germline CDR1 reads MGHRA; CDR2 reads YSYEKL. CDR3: CASSRGGGSAAFF. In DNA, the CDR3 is TGCGCCAGCAGCCGCGGGGGCGGCAGCGCCGCTTTCTTT.

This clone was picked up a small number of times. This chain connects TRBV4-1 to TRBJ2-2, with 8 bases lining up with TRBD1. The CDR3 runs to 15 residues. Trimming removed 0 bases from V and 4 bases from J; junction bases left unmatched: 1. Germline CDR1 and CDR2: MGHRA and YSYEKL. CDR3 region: CASSQDRGLTGELFF. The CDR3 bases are TGCGCCAGCAGCCAAGACAGGGGGCTCACCGGGGAGCTGTTTTTT.

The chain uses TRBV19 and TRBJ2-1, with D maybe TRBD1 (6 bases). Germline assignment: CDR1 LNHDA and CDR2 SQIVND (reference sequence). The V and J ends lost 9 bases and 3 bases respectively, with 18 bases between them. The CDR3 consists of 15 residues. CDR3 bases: TGTGCCAGAATGAGGTGGCAGGGGAGCTACAATGAGCAGTTCTTC. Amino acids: CARMRWQGSYNEQFF.

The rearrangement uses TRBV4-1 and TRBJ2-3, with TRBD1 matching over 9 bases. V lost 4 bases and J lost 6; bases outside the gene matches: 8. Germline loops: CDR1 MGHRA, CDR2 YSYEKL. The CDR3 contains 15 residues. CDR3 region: CASSPRDRERDTQYF. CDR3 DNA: TGCGCCAGCAGCCCCCGGGACAGGGAGAGGGATACGCAGTATTTT.

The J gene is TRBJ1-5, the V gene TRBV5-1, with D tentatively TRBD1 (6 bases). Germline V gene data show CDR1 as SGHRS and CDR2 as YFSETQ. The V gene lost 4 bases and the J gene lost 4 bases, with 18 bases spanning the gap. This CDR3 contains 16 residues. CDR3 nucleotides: TGCGCCAGCAGCCCGGACCCGGACAGATCAAATCAGCCCCAGCATTTT. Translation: CASSPDPDRSNQPQHF.

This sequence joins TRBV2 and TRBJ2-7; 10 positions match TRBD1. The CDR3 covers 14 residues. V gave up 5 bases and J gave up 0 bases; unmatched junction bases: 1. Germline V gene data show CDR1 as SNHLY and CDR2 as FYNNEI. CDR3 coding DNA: TGTGCCAGCAGTAGGACAGGGGGCTCCTACGAGCAGTACTTC. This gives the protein CASSRTGGSYEQYF.

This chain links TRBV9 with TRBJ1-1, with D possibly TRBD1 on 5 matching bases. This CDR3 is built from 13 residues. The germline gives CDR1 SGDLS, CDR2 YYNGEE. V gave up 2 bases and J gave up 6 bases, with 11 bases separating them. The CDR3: CASSVAWGAEAFF. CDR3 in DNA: TGTGCCAGCAGCGTCGCCTGGGGGGCTGAAGCTTTCTTT.

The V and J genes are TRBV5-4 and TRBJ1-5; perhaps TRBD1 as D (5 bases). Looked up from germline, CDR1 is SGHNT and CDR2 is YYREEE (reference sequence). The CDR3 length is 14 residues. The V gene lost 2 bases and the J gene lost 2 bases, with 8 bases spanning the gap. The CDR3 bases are TGTGCCAGCAGCTTAGGGGTGGGCAATCAGCCCCAGCATTTT. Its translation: CASSLGVGNQPQHF.

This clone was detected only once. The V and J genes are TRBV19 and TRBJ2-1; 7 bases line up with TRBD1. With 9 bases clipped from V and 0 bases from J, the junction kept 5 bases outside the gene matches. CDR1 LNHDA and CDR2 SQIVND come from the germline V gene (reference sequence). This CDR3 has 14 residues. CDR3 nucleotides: TGTGCCAGCTCGACAGGGAGCTCCTACAATGAGCAGTTCTTC. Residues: CASSTGSSYNEQFF.

The CDR3 nucleotides read TGTGCCAGTAGTATAGAAAGGTGGAGGGTCACGAACACCGGGGAGCTGTTTTTT. This encodes CASSIERWRVTNTGELFF. The chain recombines TRBV19 with TRBJ2-2; tentatively, D is TRBD2 (6 bases). Trimming cost V 0 bases and J 0 bases, with 14 bases left between them. The CDR3 has 18 amino acids. Germline V gene lookup returns CDR1 LNHDA and CDR2 SQIVND (reference sequence).

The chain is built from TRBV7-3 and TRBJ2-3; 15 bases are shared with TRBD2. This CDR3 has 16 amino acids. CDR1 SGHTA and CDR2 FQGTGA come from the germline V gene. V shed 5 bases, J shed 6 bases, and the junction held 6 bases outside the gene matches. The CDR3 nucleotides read TGTGCCAGCAGCCCCAAAGGGACTAGCGGGAGGGATACGCAGTATTTT. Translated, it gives CASSPKGTSGRDTQYF.

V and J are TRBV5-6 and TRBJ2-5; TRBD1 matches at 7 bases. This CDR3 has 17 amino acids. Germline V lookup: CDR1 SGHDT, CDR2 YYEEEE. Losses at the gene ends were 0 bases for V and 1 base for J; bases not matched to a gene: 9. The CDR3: CASSLAPGQKTQETQYF. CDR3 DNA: TGTGCCAGCAGCTTGGCTCCGGGACAGAAAACCCAAGAGACCCAGTACTTC.

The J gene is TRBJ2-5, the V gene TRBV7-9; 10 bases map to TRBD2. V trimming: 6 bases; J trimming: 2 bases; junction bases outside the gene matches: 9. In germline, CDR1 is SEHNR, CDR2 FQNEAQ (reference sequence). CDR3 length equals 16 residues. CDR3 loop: CASRTTAGGLQETQYF. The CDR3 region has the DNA TGTGCCAGCAGAACAACAGCGGGAGGGTTACAAGAGACCCAGTACTTC.

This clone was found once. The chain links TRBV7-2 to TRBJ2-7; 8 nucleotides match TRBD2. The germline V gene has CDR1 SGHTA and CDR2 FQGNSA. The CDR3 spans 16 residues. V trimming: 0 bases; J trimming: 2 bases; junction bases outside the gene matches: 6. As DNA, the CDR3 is TGTGCCAGCAGCTTAGCGTGGGACGGGGGGGCCTACGAGCAGTACTTC. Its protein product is CASSLAWDGGAYEQYF. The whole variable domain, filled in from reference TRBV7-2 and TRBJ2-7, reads GAGVSQSPSNKVTEKGKDVELRCDPISGHTALYWYRQSLGQGLEFLIYFQGNSAPDKSGLPSDRFSAERTGGSVSTLTIQRTQQEDSAVYLCASSLAWDGGAYEQYFGPGTRLTVT.

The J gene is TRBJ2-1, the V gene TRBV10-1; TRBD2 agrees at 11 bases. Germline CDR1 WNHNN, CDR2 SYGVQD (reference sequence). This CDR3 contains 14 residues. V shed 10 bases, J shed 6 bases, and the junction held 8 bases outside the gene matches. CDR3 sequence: CATSTSGSFNEQFF. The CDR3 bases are TGCGCCACTTCTACTAGCGGGAGTTTCAATGAGCAGTTCTTC.

The CDR3, as DNA: TGTGCCAGCAGTTTAGTAGCGGGACCCTACGAGCAGTACTTC. It codes for CASSLVAGPYEQYF. This chain uses TRBV28 with TRBJ2-7; TRBD2 agrees at 8 bases. The junction had 2 bases not matched to a gene; V was cut back by 2 bases and J by 2 bases. Germline values: CDR1 MDHEN, CDR2 SYDVKM. CDR3 length: 14 residues.

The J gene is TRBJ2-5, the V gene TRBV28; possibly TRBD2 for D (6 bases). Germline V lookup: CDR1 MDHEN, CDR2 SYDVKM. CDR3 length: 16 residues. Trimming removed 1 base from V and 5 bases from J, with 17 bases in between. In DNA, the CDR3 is TGTGCCAGCAGTTTATTTCGCGAGGCTGCGGGGGAGACCCAGTACTTC. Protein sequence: CASSLFREAAGETQYF.

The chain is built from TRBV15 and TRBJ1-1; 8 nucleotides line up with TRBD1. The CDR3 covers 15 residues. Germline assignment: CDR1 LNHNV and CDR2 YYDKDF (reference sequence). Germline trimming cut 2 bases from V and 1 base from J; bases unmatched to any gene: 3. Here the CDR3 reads CATSRHGQGNTEAFF. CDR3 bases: TGTGCCACCAGCAGACACGGACAGGGGAACACTGAAGCTTTCTTT.

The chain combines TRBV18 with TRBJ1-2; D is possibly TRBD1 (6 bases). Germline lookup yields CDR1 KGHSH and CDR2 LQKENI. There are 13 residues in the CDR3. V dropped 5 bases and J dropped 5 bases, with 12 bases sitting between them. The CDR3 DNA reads TGTGCCAGCTCAAACGGACAGAAGTATGGCTACACCTTC. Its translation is CASSNGQKYGYTF.

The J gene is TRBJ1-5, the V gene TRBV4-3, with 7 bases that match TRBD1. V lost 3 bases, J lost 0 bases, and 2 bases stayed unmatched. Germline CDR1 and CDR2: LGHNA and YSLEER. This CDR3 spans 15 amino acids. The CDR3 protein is CASSQGQYSNQPQHF. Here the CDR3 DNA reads TGCGCCAGCAGCCAGGGACAGTATAGCAATCAGCCCCAGCATTTT.

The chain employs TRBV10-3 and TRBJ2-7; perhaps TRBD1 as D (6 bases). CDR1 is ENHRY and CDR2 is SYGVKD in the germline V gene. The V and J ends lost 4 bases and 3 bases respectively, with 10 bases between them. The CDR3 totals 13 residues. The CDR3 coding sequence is TGTGCCATCAGTGGGACGGACAGCTACGAGCAGTACTTC. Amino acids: CAISGTDSYEQYF.

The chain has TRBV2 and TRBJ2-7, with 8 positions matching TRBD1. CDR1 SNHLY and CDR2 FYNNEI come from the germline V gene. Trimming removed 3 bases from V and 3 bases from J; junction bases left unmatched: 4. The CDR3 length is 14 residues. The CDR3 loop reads CASSDRTGSYEQYF. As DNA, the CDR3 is TGTGCCAGCAGTGACCGGACAGGGAGCTACGAGCAGTACTTC.

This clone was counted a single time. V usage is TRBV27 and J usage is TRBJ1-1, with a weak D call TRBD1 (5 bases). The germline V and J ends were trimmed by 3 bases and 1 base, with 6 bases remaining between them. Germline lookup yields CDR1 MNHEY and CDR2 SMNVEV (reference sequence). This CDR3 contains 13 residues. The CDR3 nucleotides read TGTGCCAGCAGTTTGACAGAGAACACTGAAGCTTTCTTT. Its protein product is CASSLTENTEAFF.

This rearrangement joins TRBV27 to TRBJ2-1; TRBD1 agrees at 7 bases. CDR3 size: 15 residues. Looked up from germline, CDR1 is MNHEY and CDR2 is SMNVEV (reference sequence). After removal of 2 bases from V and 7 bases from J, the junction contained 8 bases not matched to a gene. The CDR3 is CASSLVGGSPNEQFF. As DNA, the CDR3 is TGTGCCAGCAGTTTAGTAGGGGGCTCGCCTAATGAGCAGTTCTTC.